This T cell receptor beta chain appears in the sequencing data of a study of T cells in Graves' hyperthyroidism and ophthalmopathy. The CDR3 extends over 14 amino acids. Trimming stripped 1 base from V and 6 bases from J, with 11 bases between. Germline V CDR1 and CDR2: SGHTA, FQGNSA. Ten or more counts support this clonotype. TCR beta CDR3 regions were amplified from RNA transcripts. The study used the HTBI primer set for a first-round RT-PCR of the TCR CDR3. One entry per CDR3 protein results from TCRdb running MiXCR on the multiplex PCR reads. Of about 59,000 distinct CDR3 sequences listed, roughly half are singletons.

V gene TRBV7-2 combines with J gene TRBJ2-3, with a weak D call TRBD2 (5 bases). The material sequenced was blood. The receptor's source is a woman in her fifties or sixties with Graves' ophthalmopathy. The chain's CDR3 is CASSLGGGRDTQYF. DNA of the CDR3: TGTGCCAGCAGCTTAGGAGGAGGTAGGGATACGCAGTATTTT.